These 24 T cell receptor beta chains were all obtained from the same sample, sequenced in a study of shared clonotypes between healthy human individuals. TCRdb keeps only in-frame clones here, not all; method: immunoSEQ multiplex PCR. There are some 2.1 million clones in the sample; 95% occur only once, and 0.1% to 0.15% lies in the top ten. Sequences were obtained from naive CD4+ T cells sorted from blood. Subset: CD45RA+ positively selected. The origin of the receptors is a man aged 18 to 30 in good health.

The chain combines TRBV6-5 with TRBJ2-2; no clear D. Trimming removed 6 bases at V and 5 bases at J, with 16 bases between. The CDR3 spans 15 residues. The germline V gene has CDR1 MNHEY and CDR2 SVGAGI. The CDR3 region is CASSESLGWTGELFF. CDR3 DNA: TGTGCCAGCAGCGAGAGCCTCGGGTGGACCGGGGAGCTGTTTTTT.

The chain couples TRBV10-3 to TRBJ2-7, with a weak D call TRBD1 (6 bases). Per germline, CDR1 ENHRY and CDR2 SYGVKD. Trimming took off 5 bases at V and 0 bases at J, with 8 bases between the two ends. The CDR3 spans 13 residues. CDR3 in amino acids: CAISTGISYEQYF. In DNA, the CDR3 is TGTGCCATCAGTACAGGGATCTCCTACGAGCAGTACTTC.

The chain employs TRBV6-1 and TRBJ2-7; no clear D. The CDR3 covers 14 residues. The germline V and J ends were trimmed by 2 bases and 7 bases, with 15 bases remaining between them. From germline, CDR1 is MNHNS and CDR2 SASEGT. This CDR3 reads CASSEWAGTDEQYF. The CDR3 nucleotides read TGTGCCAGCAGTGAATGGGCAGGAACGGATGAGCAGTACTTC.

V usage is TRBV5-1 and J usage is TRBJ2-5; 11 bases are shared with TRBD1. This CDR3 contains 16 residues. Germline V gene lookup returns CDR1 SGHRS and CDR2 YFSETQ. J gave up 3 bases and V 0 bases, and 4 bases lay outside the gene matches. In nucleotides, the CDR3 is TGCGCCAGCAGCTTGGTTGCGGGACAGGGGGAAGAGACCCAGTACTTC. Its protein is CASSLVAGQGEETQYF.

V is TRBV6-6 and J is TRBJ1-4; 9 bases are a match to TRBD1. The J segment lost 7 bases and the V segment lost 6 bases, leaving 9 bases of the junction unmatched. CDR3 length equals 15 residues. The germline gives CDR1 MNHNY, CDR2 SVGAGI (reference sequence). The CDR3 DNA follows: TGTGCCAGCAGCCTTGCAACAGGGGGCTCTGAAAAACTGTTTTTT. Translating gives CASSLATGGSEKLFF.

The J gene is TRBJ1-6, the V gene TRBV7-8; D gene ambiguous. CDR3 length equals 16 residues. Germline CDR1 reads SGHVS; CDR2 reads FQNEAQ. Trimming removed 5 bases from V and 2 bases from J, with 13 bases in between. CDR3 in DNA: TGTGCCAGCAGCAGCCCCGGCGTGGCCTATAATTCACCCCTCCACTTT. Its translation is CASSSPGVAYNSPLHF.

The chain employs TRBV7-2 and TRBJ1-2; D remains ambiguous. This CDR3 region has 12 residues. The germline CDR1 and CDR2 sequences are SGHTA and FQGNSA. Trimming pared 1 base from V and 3 bases from J, leaving 3 bases between. CDR3 region: CASSLDHYGYTF. CDR3 nucleotide sequence: TGTGCCAGCAGCTTAGACCACTATGGCTACACCTTC.

The chain has TRBV30 and TRBJ2-5, with D maybe TRBD2 (5 bases). Germline loops: CDR1 GTSNPN, CDR2 SVGIG (reference sequence). The CDR3 runs to 14 residues. V lost 6 bases to trimming and J lost 0 bases, with 14 bases between them. In DNA form, the CDR3 reads TGTGCCTGTAGGCCCCCGGACTACCAAGAGACCCAGTACTTC. Its protein is CACRPPDYQETQYF.

V is TRBV5-1 and J is TRBJ2-1, with 7 bases aligning to TRBD1. The CDR3 consists of 15 residues. Trimming removed 2 bases from V and 6 bases from J; junction bases left unmatched: 8. From germline, CDR1 is SGHRS and CDR2 YFSETQ. CDR3 sequence reads: CASSFRQDRSNEQFF. CDR3 in DNA: TGCGCCAGCAGCTTTAGGCAGGACAGGAGCAATGAGCAGTTCTTC.

In its sample, this clone was seen a few times. The CDR3 nucleotides read TGTGCCAGCAGTGCTTCGACTAGCCCCACAGATACGCAGTATTTT. Translated: CASSASTSPTDTQYF. The chain combines TRBV6-4 with TRBJ2-3, with TRBD2 matching over 7 bases. Trimming at V came to 4 bases and at J to 2 bases, leaving 6 bases not matched to a gene. This CDR3 region has 15 residues. CDR1 and CDR2 (germline): MRHNA, SNTAGT.

The V gene is TRBV4-3, the J gene TRBJ2-1; D is uncertain. V lost 1 base to trimming and J lost 7 bases, with 11 bases between them. This CDR3 has 14 residues. Germline V gene sequence: CDR1 LGHNA, CDR2 YSLEER. The DNA of the CDR3 is TGCGCCAGCAGCCAAGTGAATAGAGTAAATGAGCAGTTCTTC. As protein: CASSQVNRVNEQFF.

The V and J genes are TRBV19 and TRBJ1-5; 9 nucleotides agree with TRBD1. The CDR3 is 14 amino acids. V was pared by 9 bases and J by 6 bases, with 9 bases of the junction left unmatched. CDR1 and CDR2 from the germline V gene are LNHDA and SQIVND (reference sequence). The CDR3 sequence: CASGQGSGSQPQHF. CDR3 DNA: TGTGCCAGCGGACAGGGGTCTGGCAGTCAGCCCCAGCATTTT.

This clone was picked up one time. The gene calls are TRBV7-8 and TRBJ2-2; D unresolved. Germline V gives CDR1 SGHVS, CDR2 FQNEAQ. V was shortened by 1 base and J by 0 bases, with 12 bases between the two germline ends. This CDR3 is built from 17 residues. CDR3 residues: CASSLDHPSTNTGELFF. CDR3 sequence (DNA): TGTGCCAGCAGCTTAGATCACCCTTCAACGAACACCGGGGAGCTGTTTTTT.

The chain is built from TRBV9 and TRBJ2-7; 14 positions agree with TRBD2. V was clipped by 4 bases and J by 2 bases; unmatched bases: 5. CDR1 and CDR2 (germline): SGDLS, YYNGEE. This CDR3 is built from 16 residues. The CDR3 DNA follows: TGTGCCAGCAGCCTGGGACTAGCGGGAGTCACCTACGAGCAGTACTTC. Translating gives CASSLGLAGVTYEQYF.

The J gene is TRBJ1-4, the V gene TRBV27; D is unclear. The germline CDR1 and CDR2 sequences are MNHEY and SMNVEV (reference sequence). V lost 3 bases to trimming and J lost 3 bases, with 14 bases between them. The CDR3 is 16 residues long. The CDR3: CASSFIPSLANEKLFF. The DNA of the CDR3 is TGTGCCAGCAGTTTCATACCCTCCCTCGCTAATGAAAAACTGTTTTTT. The variable domain in full, completed from reference TRBV27 and TRBJ1-4, reads EAQVTQNPRYLITVTGKKLTVTCSQNMNHEYMSWYRQDPGLGLRQIYYSMNVEVTDKGDVPEGYKVSRKEKRNFPLILESPSPNQTSLYFCASSFIPSLANEKLFFGSGTQLSVL.

This clone has a single count. In DNA, the CDR3 is TGTGCCAGCAGCTTAGAACGGCCAGATACGCAGTATTTT. Translation: CASSLERPDTQYF. The chain carries TRBV7-8 and TRBJ2-3, with D uncertain. The germline V and J ends were trimmed by 1 base and 4 bases, with 6 bases remaining between them. The germline V gene has CDR1 SGHVS and CDR2 FQNEAQ. The CDR3 consists of 13 residues.

CDR3 DNA sequence: TGCGCCAGCAGCCCGGCAGGACTAGACACTGAAGCTTTCTTT. Its protein product is CASSPAGLDTEAFF. The chain is built from TRBV5-1 and TRBJ1-1; D is unresolved. The CDR3 extends over 14 amino acids. Germline assignment: CDR1 SGHRS and CDR2 YFSETQ. V was clipped by 4 bases and J by 3 bases, with 13 bases between them.

The chain carries TRBV6-6 and TRBJ1-4; D not resolved. The germline gives CDR1 MNHNY, CDR2 SVGAGI (reference sequence). Trimming stripped 4 bases from V and 13 bases from J, with 16 bases between. The CDR3 has 13 amino acids. This chain's CDR3 is CASSSPGVRVLFF. The CDR3 DNA reads as TGTGCCAGCAGTTCCCCCGGTGTACGTGTACTGTTTTTT.

The chain combines TRBV5-4 with TRBJ2-3; perhaps TRBD2 as D (6 bases). The CDR3 spans 14 residues. Germline assignment: CDR1 SGHNT and CDR2 YYREEE (reference sequence). The V end was cut by 4 bases, the J end by 8 bases, with 17 bases between. In DNA form, the CDR3 reads TGTGCCAGCAGCATGGGGACTGGGGGGAGTACGCAGTATTTT. Its translation is CASSMGTGGSTQYF. Looking up the rest from reference TRBV5-4 and TRBJ2-3 gives the full variable domain: ETGVTQSPTHLIKTRGQQVTLRCSSQSGHNTVSWYQQALGQGPQFIFQYYREEENGRGNFPPRFSGLQFPNYSSELNVNALELDDSALYLCASSMGTGGSTQYFGPGTRLTVL.

This clone came up many times. Different DNA sequences within this sample yield the same CDR3. The chain employs TRBV6-5 and TRBJ1-1; D possibly corresponds to TRBD1 (6 bases). V lost 6 bases to trimming and J lost 1 base, with 15 bases between them. CDR1 is MNHEY and CDR2 is SVGAGI in the germline V gene. The CDR3 runs 15 residues. The CDR3 is CASRPGTSENTEAFF. Here the CDR3 DNA reads TGTGCCAGCAGACCCGGGACAAGCGAGAACACTGAAGCTTTCTTT.

The genes are TRBV6-4 and TRBJ1-2; D uncertain. Trimming pared 0 bases from V and 6 bases from J, leaving 11 bases between. CDR3 length equals 14 residues. Per germline, CDR1 MRHNA and CDR2 SNTAGT. DNA for the CDR3: TGTGCCAGCAGTGACTCTGGCGGCTCCCATGGCTACACCTTC. It specifies CASSDSGGSHGYTF.

The V call is TRBV6-6, the J call TRBJ1-3, with D unresolved. V shed 2 bases and J shed 0 bases, with 11 bases lying between them. Germline values: CDR1 MNHNY, CDR2 SVGAGI (reference sequence). The CDR3 contains 16 residues. DNA for the CDR3: TGTGCCAGCAGTTACGAGTCTACCCCCTCTGGAAACACCATATATTTT. Translated: CASSYESTPSGNTIYF.

This clone was found once. The chain has TRBV1 and TRBJ2-4; no DNA check was done on the table's D call, TRBD1. TRBV1 is marked as a pseudogene. The CDR3 loop spans 15 amino acids. CDR3 sequence reads: CTSRHTGTDKNIQYF. Here the CDR3 DNA reads TGCACCAGCAGACACACCGGGACAGACAAAAACATTCAGTACTTC.

The chain recombines TRBV7-3 with TRBJ1-1; D gene unclear. This CDR3 contains 13 residues. Germline loops: CDR1 SGHTA, CDR2 FQGTGA. Trimming removed 5 bases at V and 3 bases at J, with 10 bases between. CDR3 in amino acids: CASSLRAHTEAFF. The DNA of the CDR3 is TGTGCCAGCAGCCTGCGGGCTCACACTGAAGCTTTCTTT.